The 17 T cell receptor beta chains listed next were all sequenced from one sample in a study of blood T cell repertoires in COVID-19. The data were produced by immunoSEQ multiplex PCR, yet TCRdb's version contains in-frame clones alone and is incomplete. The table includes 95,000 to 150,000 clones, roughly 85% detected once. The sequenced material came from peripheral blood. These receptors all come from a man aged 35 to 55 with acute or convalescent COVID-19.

CDR3 in DNA: TGTGCCAGCAGGAAAATAGCGGGAGTGGTATTCGAGACCCAGTACTTC. Translating it yields CASRKIAGVVFETQYF. The chain uses TRBV27 and TRBJ2-5; TRBD2 matches 9 bases. CDR1 is MNHEY and CDR2 is SMNVEV in the germline V gene (reference sequence). The V and J ends lost 6 bases and 5 bases, in that order; junction bases with no gene match: 13. The CDR3 sequence is 16 residues long.

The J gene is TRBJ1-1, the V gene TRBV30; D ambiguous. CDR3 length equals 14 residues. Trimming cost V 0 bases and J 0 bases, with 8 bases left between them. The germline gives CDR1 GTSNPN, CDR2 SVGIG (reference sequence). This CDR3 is CAWSVQIMNTEAFF. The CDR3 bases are TGTGCCTGGAGTGTACAAATAATGAACACTGAAGCTTTCTTT.

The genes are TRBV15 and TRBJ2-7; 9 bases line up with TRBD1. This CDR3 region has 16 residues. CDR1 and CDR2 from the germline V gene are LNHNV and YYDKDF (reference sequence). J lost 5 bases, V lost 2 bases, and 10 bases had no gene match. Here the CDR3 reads CATSRSPGTGSHEQYF. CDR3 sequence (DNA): TGTGCCACCAGCAGATCTCCCGGGACAGGGAGCCACGAGCAGTACTTC.

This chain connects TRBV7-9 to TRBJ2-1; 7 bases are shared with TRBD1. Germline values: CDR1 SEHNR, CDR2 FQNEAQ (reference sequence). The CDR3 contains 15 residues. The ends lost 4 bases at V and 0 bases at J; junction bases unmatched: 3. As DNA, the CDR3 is TGTGCCAGCAGCTCAGGGGGAAGCTCCTACAATGAGCAGTTCTTC. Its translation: CASSSGGSSYNEQFF.

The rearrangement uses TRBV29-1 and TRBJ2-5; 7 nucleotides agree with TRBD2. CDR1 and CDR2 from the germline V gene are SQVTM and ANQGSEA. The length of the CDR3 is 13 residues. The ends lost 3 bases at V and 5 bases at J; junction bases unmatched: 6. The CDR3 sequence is CSVEGGTGETQYF. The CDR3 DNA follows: TGCAGCGTTGAGGGAGGGACCGGGGAGACCCAGTACTTC.

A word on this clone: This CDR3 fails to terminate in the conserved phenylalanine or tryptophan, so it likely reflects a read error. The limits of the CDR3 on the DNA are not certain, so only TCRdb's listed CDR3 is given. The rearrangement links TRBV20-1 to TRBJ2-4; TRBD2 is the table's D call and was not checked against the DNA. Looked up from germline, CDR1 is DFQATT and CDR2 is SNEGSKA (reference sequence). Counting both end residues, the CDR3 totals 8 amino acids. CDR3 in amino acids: CSARAGRV.

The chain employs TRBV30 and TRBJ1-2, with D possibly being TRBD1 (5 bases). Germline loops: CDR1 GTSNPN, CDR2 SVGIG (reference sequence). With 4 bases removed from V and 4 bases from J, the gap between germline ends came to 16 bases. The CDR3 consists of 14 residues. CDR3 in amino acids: CAWIHQGLTYGYTF. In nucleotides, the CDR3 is TGTGCCTGGATTCATCAGGGACTCACCTATGGCTACACCTTC.

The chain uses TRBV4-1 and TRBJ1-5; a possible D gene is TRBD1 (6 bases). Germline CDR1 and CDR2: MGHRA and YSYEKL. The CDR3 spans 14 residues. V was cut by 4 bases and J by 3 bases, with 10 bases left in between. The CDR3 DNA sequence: TGCGCCAGCAGCCCCGGACAGCACAATCAGCCCCAGCATTTT. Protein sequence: CASSPGQHNQPQHF.

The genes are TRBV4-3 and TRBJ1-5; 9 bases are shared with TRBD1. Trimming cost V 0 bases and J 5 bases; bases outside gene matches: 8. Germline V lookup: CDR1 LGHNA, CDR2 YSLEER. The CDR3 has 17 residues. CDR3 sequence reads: CASSQELGDRVDQPQHF. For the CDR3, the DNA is TGCGCCAGCAGCCAAGAGTTGGGGGACAGGGTGGATCAGCCCCAGCATTTT.

The CDR3 is CASSQYIHEQYF. In DNA, the CDR3 is TGTGCCAGCAGCCAGTACATCCACGAGCAGTACTTC. The chain is built from TRBV7-9 and TRBJ2-7; D not certain. V was cut by 5 bases and J by 5 bases, with 10 bases left in between. The CDR3 runs 12 residues. CDR1 and CDR2 from the germline V gene are SEHNR and FQNEAQ (reference sequence).

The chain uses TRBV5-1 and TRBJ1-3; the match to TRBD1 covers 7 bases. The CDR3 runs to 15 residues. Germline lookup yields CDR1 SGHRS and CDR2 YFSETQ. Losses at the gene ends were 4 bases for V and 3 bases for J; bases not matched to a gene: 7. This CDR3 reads CASSLGQTIGNTIYF. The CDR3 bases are TGCGCCAGCAGCCTGGGACAGACGATTGGAAACACCATATATTTT.

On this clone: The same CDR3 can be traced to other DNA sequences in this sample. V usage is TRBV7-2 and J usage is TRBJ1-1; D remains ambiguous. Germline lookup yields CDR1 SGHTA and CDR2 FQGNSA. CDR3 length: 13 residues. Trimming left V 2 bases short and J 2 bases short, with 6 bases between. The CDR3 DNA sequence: TGTGCCAGCAGCTTAAGCGGAAACACTGAAGCTTTCTTT. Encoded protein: CASSLSGNTEAFF.

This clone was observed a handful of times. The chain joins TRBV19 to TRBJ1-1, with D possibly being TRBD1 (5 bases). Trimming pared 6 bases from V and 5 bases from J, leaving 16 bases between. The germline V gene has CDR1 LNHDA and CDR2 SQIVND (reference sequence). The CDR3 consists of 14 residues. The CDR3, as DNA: TGTGCCAGTAGACCTGCAGGGTTGACGACTGAAGCTTTCTTT. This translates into CASRPAGLTTEAFF.

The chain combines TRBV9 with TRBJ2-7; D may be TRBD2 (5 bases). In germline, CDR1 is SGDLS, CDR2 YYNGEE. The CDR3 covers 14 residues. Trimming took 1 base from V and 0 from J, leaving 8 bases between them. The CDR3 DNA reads TGTGCCAGCAGCGTAACGGCGGGCTCCTACGAGCAGTACTTC. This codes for CASSVTAGSYEQYF.

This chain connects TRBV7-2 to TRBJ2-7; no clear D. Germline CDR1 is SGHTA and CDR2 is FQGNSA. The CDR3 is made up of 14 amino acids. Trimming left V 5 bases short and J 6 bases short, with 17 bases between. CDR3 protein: CASSLQDSSGEQYF. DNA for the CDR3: TGTGCCAGCAGCCTACAAGATTCCTCGGGCGAGCAGTACTTC.

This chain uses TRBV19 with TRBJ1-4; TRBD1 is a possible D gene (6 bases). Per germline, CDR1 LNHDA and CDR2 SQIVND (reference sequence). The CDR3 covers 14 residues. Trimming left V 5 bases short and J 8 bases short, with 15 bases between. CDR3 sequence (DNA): TGTGCCAGTAGTCTGGGACAAGAGGGGGAAAAACTGTTTTTT. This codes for CASSLGQEGEKLFF.

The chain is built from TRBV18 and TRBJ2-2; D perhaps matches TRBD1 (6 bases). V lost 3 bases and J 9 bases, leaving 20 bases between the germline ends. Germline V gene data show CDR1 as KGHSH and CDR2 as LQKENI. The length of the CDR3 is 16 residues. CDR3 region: CASSPSGQGRGRELFF. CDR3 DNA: TGTGCCAGCTCACCCTCAGGGCAGGGGAGAGGAAGGGAGCTGTTTTTT.